Given below is one T cell receptor beta chain in context. What it binds is not known. CDR1 is MNHNS, CDR2 SASEGT, per germline. The trim removed 4 bases at V and 0 bases at J, leaving 8 bases unmatched. This CDR3 spans 16 amino acids. Here immunoSEQ multiplex PCR was the method, and the copy in TCRdb shows in-frame clones only, minus some. The repertoire includes more than 4,000 clones, 82% of them detected once, and approximately 0.89% sits in the top ten. The sample comes from a study of follicular helper T cells after annual influenza vaccination. Study-wide results and limits: Day 7 ICOS+CD38+ clones later appeared mostly in ICOS-CD38- cTfh.

Described time point: 2015-2016 season, 7 days after influenza vaccination. Community-dwelling subjects without influenza vaccination in the prior 6 months were enrolled. The J gene is TRBJ2-7, the V gene TRBV6-1, with 8 bases lining up with TRBD1. This receptor was obtained from an adult who received the influenza vaccine. The sequenced sample was CXCR5+ CD38- circulating T follicular helper cells from blood, obtained 7 days after influenza vaccination. Regarding subset: circulating Tfh, non-naive CD4+CXCR5+PD-1+ (ICOS+CD38+ or ICOS-CD38-). This CDR3 reads CASSGGQGAISYEQYF. The CDR3 region has the DNA TGTGCCAGCAGTGGAGGGCAGGGGGCCATCTCCTACGAGCAGTACTTC.